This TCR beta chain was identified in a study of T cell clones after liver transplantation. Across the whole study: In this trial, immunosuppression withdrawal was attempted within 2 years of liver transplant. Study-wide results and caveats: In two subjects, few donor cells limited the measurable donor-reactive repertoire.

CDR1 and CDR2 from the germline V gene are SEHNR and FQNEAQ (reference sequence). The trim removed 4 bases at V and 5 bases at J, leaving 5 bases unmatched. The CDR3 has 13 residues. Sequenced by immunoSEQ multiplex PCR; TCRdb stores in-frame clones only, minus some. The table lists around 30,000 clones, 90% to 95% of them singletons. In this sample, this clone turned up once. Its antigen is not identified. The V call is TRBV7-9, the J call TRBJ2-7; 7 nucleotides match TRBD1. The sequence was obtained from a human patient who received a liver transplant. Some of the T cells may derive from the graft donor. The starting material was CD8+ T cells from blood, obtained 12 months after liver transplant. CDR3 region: CASSSTGRHEQYF. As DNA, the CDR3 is TGTGCCAGCAGCTCGACAGGGAGACACGAGCAGTACTTC.